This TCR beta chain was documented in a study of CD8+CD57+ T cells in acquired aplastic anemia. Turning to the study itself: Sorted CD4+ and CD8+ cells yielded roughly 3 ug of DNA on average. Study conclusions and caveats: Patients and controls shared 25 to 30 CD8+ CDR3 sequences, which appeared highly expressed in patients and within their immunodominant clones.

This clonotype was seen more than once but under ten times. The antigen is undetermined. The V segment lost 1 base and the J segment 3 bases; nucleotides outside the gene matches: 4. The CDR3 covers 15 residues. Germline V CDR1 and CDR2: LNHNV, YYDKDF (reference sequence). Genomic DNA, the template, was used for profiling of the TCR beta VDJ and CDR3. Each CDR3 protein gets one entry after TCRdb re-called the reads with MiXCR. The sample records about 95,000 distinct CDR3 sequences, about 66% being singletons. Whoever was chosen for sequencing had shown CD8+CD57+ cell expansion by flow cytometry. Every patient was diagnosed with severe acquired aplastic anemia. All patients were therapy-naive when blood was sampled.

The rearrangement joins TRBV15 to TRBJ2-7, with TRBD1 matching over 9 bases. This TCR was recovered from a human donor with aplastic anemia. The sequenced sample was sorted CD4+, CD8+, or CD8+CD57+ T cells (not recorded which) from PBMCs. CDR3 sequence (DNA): TGTGCCACCAGCAGAGGTAGGGGACAGGGCTACGAGCAGTACTTC. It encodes CATSRGRGQGYEQYF.